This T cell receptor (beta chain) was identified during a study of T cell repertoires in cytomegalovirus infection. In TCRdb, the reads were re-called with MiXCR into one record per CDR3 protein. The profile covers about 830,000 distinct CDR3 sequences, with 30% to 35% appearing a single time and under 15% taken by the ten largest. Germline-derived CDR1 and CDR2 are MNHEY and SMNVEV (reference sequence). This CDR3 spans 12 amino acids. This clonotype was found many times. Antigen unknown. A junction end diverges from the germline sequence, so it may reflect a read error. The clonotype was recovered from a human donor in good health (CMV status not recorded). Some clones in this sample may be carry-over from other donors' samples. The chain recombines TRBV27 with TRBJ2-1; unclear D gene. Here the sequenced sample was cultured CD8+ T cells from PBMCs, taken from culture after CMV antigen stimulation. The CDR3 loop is CASSLSYNEQFF. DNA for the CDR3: TGTGCCAGCAGCTTATCCTACAATGAGCAGTTCTTC.